The 20 T cell receptor beta chains listed next were all sequenced from one sample in a study of shared clonotypes between healthy human individuals. Assay: immunoSEQ multiplex PCR; the TCRdb copy retains only in-frame clones and omits some. The sample has hundreds of thousands of clones, 74% seen once. The sample taken for sequencing was memory CD4+ T cells sorted from blood. Subset described: CD45RA-negative fraction. Receptors originate from a woman aged 25 to 39 in good health.

The rearrangement joins TRBV27 to TRBJ2-2; 7 nucleotides agree with TRBD2. Per germline, CDR1 MNHEY and CDR2 SMNVEV (reference sequence). CDR3 length equals 15 residues. Unmatched junction bases numbered 4, after V lost 4 bases and J lost 2 bases. The CDR3 region is CASSSTSSNTGELFF. CDR3 nucleotides: TGTGCCAGCAGTTCGACTAGCAGTAACACCGGGGAGCTGTTTTTT.

The chain uses TRBV27 and TRBJ2-2; D ambiguous. This CDR3 is 13 amino acids long. Germline values: CDR1 MNHEY, CDR2 SMNVEV (reference sequence). V was shortened by 2 bases and J by 6 bases, with 7 bases between the two germline ends. CDR3 nucleotides: TGTGCCAGCAGTTTAATTGGCCCCGGGGAGCTGTTTTTT. Translation gives CASSLIGPGELFF.

The chain has TRBV29-1 and TRBJ1-1, with a weak D call TRBD1 (5 bases). Trimming took off 4 bases at V and 3 bases at J, with 9 bases between the two ends. Germline values: CDR1 SQVTM, CDR2 ANQGSEA. This CDR3 spans 12 amino acids. CDR3 loop: CSVGGLDTEAFF. CDR3 DNA sequence: TGCAGCGTTGGGGGCCTGGACACTGAAGCTTTCTTT.

The chain couples TRBV6-4 to TRBJ2-3; D might be TRBD2 (8 bases). The CDR3 covers 15 residues. The germline gives CDR1 MRHNA, CDR2 SNTAGT. V lost 3 bases, J lost 1 base, and 11 bases lay in between. The chain's CDR3 is CASSDSGTGTDTQYF. The CDR3 DNA reads as TGTGCCAGCAGTGATAGCGGGACAGGCACAGATACGCAGTATTTT.

This rearrangement joins TRBV6-4 to TRBJ2-1, with TRBD2 identical over 12 bases. This CDR3 region has 14 residues. Looked up from germline, CDR1 is MRHNA and CDR2 is SNTAGT. Trimming took 4 bases from V and 7 from J; bases not matched to a gene: 2. CDR3: CASSGLAGENEQFF. CDR3 in DNA: TGTGCCAGCAGTGGACTAGCGGGAGAGAATGAGCAGTTCTTC.

This chain joins TRBV9 and TRBJ2-1; 7 bases agree with TRBD2. CDR1 SGDLS and CDR2 YYNGEE come from the germline V gene. CDR3 length equals 17 residues. J was trimmed by 8 bases and V by 3 bases; bases with no gene match: 17. CDR3 sequence: CASSARARAGDRDEQFF. Here the CDR3 DNA reads TGTGCCAGCAGCGCCAGGGCTCGGGCGGGAGATAGGGATGAGCAGTTCTTC.

The chain combines TRBV2 with TRBJ2-7, with 9 bases fitting TRBD1. The trim removed 7 bases at V and 4 bases at J, leaving 5 bases unmatched. Germline values: CDR1 SNHLY, CDR2 FYNNEI. The CDR3 extends over 13 amino acids. The CDR3 loop is CASTTGTGYEQYF. CDR3 nucleotides: TGTGCCAGCACCACCGGGACAGGGTACGAGCAGTACTTC. Combining the CDR3 with reference TRBV2 and TRBJ2-7 gives the whole variable domain EPEVTQTPSHQVTQMGQEVILRCVPISNHLYFYWYRQILGQKVEFLVSFYNNEISEKSEIFDDQFSVERPDGSNFTLKIRSTKLEDSAMYFCASTTGTGYEQYFGPGTRLTVT.

This clone has more than one count but fewer than ten. CDR3 sequence (DNA): TGTGCCAGCAGTTTATACAGGAGTAACACTGAAGCTTTCTTT. Its translation: CASSLYRSNTEAFF. The genes are TRBV28 and TRBJ1-1, with D maybe TRBD1 (5 bases). Germline V gene lookup returns CDR1 MDHEN and CDR2 SYDVKM. This CDR3 has 14 residues. Trimming pared 1 base from V and 2 bases from J, leaving 8 bases between.

The V gene is TRBV7-9, the J gene TRBJ2-3; unclear D gene. V lost 3 bases and J 1 base, leaving 8 bases between the germline ends. The CDR3 runs to 14 residues. Germline V gene lookup returns CDR1 SEHNR and CDR2 FQNEAQ (reference sequence). The CDR3 DNA reads as TGTGCCAGCAGCTTCGGCGGAGGCACAGATACGCAGTATTTT. This translates into CASSFGGGTDTQYF. Supplemented by reference TRBV7-9 and TRBJ2-3, the full variable domain reads DTGVSQNPRHKITKRGQNVTFRCDPISEHNRLYWYRQTLGQGPEFLTYFQNEAQLEKSRLLSDRFSAERPKGSFSTLEIQRTEQGDSAMYLCASSFGGGTDTQYFGPGTRLTVL.

This clone was seen a handful of times. The rearrangement uses TRBV6-1 and TRBJ2-7; 7 bases are a match to TRBD1. Germline V gene sequence: CDR1 MNHNS, CDR2 SASEGT. The V gene end was trimmed by 5 bases and the J gene end by 1 base; junction bases not matched to a gene: 5. This CDR3 contains 14 residues. CDR3 sequence (DNA): TGTGCCAGCAGTAACCCGGGACAGTCCTACGAGCAGTACTTC. Translated: CASSNPGQSYEQYF.

Only a few counts were recorded for this clone. The chain joins TRBV6-1 to TRBJ2-2; no reliable D call. Germline CDR1 MNHNS, CDR2 SASEGT. Trimming took 0 bases from V and 3 from J, leaving 8 bases between them. The CDR3 is 15 amino acids. The CDR3 DNA sequence: TGTGCCAGCAGTGAAGCCACCAGGTACACCGGGGAGCTGTTTTTT. Amino acids: CASSEATRYTGELFF.

This clone was detected a few times. The genes are TRBV19 and TRBJ2-7, with a tentative D call TRBD1 (6 bases). Germline CDR1 reads LNHDA; CDR2 reads SQIVND (reference sequence). The CDR3 is 15 amino acids. Trimming removed 5 bases at V and 3 bases at J, with 17 bases between. The CDR3 sequence is CASSSPGTMGYEQYF. The CDR3, as DNA: TGTGCCAGTAGTTCCCCGGGGACAATGGGCTACGAGCAGTACTTC.

The chain joins TRBV6-5 to TRBJ2-3, with no clear D. Trimming stripped 5 bases from V and 1 base from J, with 13 bases between. Per the germline V gene, CDR1 is MNHEY and CDR2 is SVGAGI. The length of the CDR3 is 15 residues. As DNA, the CDR3 is TGTGCCAGCAGTATACTTGGCAAACGCACAGATACGCAGTATTTT. It encodes CASSILGKRTDTQYF.

The chain employs TRBV5-1 and TRBJ2-6; 8 nucleotides agree with TRBD1. V dropped 3 bases and J dropped 4; count of bases not matched to a gene: 3. The CDR3 extends over 15 amino acids. Looked up from germline, CDR1 is SGHRS and CDR2 is YFSETQ. In nucleotides, the CDR3 is TGCGCCAGCAGCTGGACAGGGTCAGGGGCCAACGTCCTGACTTTC. Its translation: CASSWTGSGANVLTF.

This chain uses TRBV14 with TRBJ2-7, with 12 bases that match TRBD2. The J segment lost 2 bases and the V segment lost 6 bases, leaving 2 bases of the junction unmatched. From germline, CDR1 is SGHDN and CDR2 FVKESK. The CDR3 loop spans 14 amino acids. The CDR3 DNA reads TGTGCCAGCAGTCGGACTAGCGGGGCCTACGAGCAGTACTTC. It is translated as CASSRTSGAYEQYF.

The chain employs TRBV6-1 and TRBJ2-4, with D perhaps TRBD2 (6 bases). The CDR3 sequence is 14 residues long. V shed 7 bases and J shed 0 bases, with 10 bases lying between them. Per the germline V gene, CDR1 is MNHNS and CDR2 is SASEGT. The CDR3 here is CASTFSGAKNIQYF. The CDR3 DNA follows: TGTGCCAGCACTTTTAGCGGAGCCAAAAACATTCAGTACTTC.

This chain uses TRBV7-3 with TRBJ2-3; TRBD2 is a possible D gene (5 bases). CDR3 length: 15 residues. Germline V CDR1 and CDR2: SGHTA, FQGTGA. Trimming shortened V by 3 bases and J by 4 bases, and 14 bases separated the two germline ends. This chain's CDR3 is CASSLGPGKADTQYF. As DNA, the CDR3 is TGTGCCAGCAGCTTGGGTCCCGGGAAAGCAGATACGCAGTATTTT.

This clone was seen only a few times. This chain links TRBV30 with TRBJ1-3, with 7 bases that match TRBD1. Germline assignment: CDR1 GTSNPN and CDR2 SVGIG (reference sequence). J lost 4 bases, V lost 3 bases, and 6 bases had no gene match. The CDR3 has 14 residues. CDR3 DNA: TGTGCCTGGAGGGAGACAGGGTCCGGAAACACCATATATTTT. This gives the protein CAWRETGSGNTIYF.

This rearrangement joins TRBV12-2 to TRBJ1-5; the table gives TRBD1 as D, unverified against the DNA. TRBV12-2 is described as a pseudogene. CDR3 size: 18 residues. This chain's CDR3 is CASRLATGGLKCNQPQHF. CDR3 DNA sequence: TGTGCAAGTCGCCTCGCGACAGGGGGCCTAAAATGCAATCAGCCCCAGCATTTT.

This sequence joins TRBV7-8 and TRBJ2-7; D uncertain. The CDR3 has 12 residues. The V gene lost 8 bases and the J gene lost 12 bases, with 20 bases spanning the gap. CDR1 SGHVS and CDR2 FQNEAQ come from the germline V gene. CDR3 in amino acids: CASGLAPERMYF. CDR3 nucleotide sequence: TGTGCCAGCGGGCTGGCCCCTGAAAGGATGTACTTC.